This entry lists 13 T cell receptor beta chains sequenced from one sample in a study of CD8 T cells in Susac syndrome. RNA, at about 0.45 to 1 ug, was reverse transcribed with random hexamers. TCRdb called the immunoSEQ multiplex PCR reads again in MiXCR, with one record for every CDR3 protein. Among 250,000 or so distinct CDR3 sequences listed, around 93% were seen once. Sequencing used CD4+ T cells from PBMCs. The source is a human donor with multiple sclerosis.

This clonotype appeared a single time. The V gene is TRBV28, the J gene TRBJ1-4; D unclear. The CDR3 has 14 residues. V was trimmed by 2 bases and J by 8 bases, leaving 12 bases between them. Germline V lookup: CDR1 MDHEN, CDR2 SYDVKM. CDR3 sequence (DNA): TGTGCCAGCAGTTTACCCACGGCGGGGGAAAAACTGTTTTTT. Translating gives CASSLPTAGEKLFF.

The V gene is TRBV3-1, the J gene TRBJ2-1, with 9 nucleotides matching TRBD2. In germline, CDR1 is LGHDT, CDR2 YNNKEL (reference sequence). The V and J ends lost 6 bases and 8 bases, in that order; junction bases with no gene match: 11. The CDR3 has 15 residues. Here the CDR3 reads CASRPGTSILYEQFF. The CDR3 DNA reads TGTGCCAGCAGGCCCGGGACTAGCATTCTCTATGAGCAGTTCTTC.

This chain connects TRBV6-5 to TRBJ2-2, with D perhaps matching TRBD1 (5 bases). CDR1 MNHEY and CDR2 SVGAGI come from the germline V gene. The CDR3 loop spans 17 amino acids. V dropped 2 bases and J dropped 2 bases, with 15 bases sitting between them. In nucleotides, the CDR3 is TGTGCCAGCAGTTACACCAGGGCGATAATAAACACCGGGGAGCTGTTTTTT. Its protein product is CASSYTRAIINTGELFF.

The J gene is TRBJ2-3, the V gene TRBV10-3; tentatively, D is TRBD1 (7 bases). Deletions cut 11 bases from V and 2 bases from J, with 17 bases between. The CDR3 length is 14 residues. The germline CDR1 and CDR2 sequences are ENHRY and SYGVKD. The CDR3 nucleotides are TGTGCCTCACAGGGGCGGGGATCCACAGATACGCAGTATTTT. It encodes CASQGRGSTDTQYF.

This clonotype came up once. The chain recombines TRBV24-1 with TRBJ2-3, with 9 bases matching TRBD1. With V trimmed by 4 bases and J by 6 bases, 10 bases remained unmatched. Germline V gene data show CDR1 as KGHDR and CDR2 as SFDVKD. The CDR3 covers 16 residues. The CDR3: CATSDPGTGSPDTQYF. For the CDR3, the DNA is TGTGCCACCAGTGACCCCGGGACAGGGTCTCCTGATACGCAGTATTTT.

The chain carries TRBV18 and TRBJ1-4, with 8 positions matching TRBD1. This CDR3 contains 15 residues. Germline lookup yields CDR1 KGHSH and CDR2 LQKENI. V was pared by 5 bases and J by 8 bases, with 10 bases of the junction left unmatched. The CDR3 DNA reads TGTGCCAGCTCAGCGCTGACAGGGGTCGCGGAAAAACTGTTTTTT. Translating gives CASSALTGVAEKLFF.

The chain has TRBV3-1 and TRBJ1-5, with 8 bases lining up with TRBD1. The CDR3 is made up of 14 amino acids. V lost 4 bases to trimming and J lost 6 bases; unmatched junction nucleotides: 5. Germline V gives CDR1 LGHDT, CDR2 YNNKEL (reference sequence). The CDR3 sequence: CASSPYRGSQPQHF. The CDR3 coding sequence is TGTGCCAGCAGCCCTTACAGGGGGTCTCAGCCCCAGCATTTT.

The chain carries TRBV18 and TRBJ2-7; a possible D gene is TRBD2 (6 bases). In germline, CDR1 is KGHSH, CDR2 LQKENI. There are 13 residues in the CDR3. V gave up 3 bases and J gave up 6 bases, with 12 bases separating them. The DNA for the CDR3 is TGTGCCAGCTCACCTACGGGTAGCGGCGAGCAGTACGTC. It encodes CASSPTGSGEQYV.

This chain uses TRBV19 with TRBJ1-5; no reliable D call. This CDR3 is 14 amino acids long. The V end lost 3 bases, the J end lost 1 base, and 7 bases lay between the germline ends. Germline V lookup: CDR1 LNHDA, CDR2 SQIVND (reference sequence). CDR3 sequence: CASSMGLSNQPQHF. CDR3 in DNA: TGTGCCAGTAGTATGGGTTTGAGCAATCAGCCCCAGCATTTT.

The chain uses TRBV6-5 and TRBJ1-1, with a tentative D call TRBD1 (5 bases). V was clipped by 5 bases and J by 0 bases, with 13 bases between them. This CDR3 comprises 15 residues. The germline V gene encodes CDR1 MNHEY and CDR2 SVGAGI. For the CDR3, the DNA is TGTGCCAGCAGTACCCCGGGACGGTTGAACACTGAAGCTTTCTTT. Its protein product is CASSTPGRLNTEAFF.

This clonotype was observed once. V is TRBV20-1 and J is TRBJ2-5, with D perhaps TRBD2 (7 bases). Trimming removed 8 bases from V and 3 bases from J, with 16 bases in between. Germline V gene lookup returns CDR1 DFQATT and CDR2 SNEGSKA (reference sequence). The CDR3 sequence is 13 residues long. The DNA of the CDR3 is TGCAGTCCCAGAGGGGGGGCTGAAGAGACCCAGTACTTC. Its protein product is CSPRGGAEETQYF.

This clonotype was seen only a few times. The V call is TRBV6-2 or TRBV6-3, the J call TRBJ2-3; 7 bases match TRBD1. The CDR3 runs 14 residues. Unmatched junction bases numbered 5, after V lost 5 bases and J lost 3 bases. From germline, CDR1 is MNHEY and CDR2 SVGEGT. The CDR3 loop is CASSTRQGTDTQYF. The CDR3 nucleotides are TGTGCCAGCAGTACCCGACAGGGAACAGATACGCAGTATTTT.

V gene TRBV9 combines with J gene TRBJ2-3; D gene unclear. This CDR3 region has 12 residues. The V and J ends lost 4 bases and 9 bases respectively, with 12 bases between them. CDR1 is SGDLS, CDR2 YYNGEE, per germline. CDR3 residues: CASSHPRRTQYF. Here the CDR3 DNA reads TGTGCCAGCAGCCACCCCCGCCGGACGCAGTATTTT.